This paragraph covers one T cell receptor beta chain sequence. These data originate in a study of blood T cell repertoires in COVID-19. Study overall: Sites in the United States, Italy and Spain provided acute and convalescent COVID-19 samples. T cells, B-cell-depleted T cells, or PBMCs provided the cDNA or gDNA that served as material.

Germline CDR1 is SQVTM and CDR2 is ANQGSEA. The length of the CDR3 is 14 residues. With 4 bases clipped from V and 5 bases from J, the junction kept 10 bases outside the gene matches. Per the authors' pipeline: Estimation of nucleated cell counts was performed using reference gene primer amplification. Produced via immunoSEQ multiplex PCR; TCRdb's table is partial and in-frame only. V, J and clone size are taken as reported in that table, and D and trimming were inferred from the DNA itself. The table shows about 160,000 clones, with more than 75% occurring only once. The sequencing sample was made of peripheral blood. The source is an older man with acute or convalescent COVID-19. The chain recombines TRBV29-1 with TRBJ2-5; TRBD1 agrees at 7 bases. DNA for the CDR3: TGCAGCGTTGCGGGCAGGGGGTGGAGGGAGACCCAGTACTTC. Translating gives CSVAGRGWRETQYF.